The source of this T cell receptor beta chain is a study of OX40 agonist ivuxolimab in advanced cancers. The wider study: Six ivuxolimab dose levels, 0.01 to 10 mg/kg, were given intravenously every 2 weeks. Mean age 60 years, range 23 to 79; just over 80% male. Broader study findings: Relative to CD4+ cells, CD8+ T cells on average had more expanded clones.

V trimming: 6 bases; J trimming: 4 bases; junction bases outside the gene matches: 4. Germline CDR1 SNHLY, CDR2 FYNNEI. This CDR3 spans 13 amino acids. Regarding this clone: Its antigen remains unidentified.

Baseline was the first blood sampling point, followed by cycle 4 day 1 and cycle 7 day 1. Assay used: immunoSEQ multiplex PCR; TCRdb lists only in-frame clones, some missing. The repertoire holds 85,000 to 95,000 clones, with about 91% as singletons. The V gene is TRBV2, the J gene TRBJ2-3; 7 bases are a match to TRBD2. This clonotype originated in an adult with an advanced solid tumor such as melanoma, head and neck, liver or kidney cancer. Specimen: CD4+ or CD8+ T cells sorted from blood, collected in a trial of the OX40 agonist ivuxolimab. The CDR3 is CASSGRSADTQYF. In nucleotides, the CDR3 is TGTGCCAGCAGCGGGAGGTCGGCAGATACGCAGTATTTT.